This TCR beta chain was retrieved from a study of tumor and adjacent non-tumor tissue in lung cancer. The library came from three nested PCR rounds adapted from ARM-PCR protocols. A single record per CDR3 protein comes from TCRdb applying MiXCR to the multiplex PCR reads. The repertoire holds 90,000 to 110,000 distinct CDR3 sequences, with about 63% as singletons. RNA was extracted from bulk tissue without any cell sorting. More than 3 cm separated this lung sample from the edge of the tumor. This CDR3 spans 14 amino acids. Trimming took 2 bases from V and 7 from J, leaving 12 bases between them. Sequences were obtained from distant non-tumor lung tissue. The source is a man aged 55 to 70 with non-small cell lung cancer. This rearrangement joins TRBV12-3 or TRBV12-4 to TRBJ1-5; the D gene is possibly TRBD1 (5 bases). The CDR3 DNA reads as TGTGCCAGCAGTTTATATGGGGGTGGGCAGCCCCAGCATTTT. Translating gives CASSLYGGGQPQHF.